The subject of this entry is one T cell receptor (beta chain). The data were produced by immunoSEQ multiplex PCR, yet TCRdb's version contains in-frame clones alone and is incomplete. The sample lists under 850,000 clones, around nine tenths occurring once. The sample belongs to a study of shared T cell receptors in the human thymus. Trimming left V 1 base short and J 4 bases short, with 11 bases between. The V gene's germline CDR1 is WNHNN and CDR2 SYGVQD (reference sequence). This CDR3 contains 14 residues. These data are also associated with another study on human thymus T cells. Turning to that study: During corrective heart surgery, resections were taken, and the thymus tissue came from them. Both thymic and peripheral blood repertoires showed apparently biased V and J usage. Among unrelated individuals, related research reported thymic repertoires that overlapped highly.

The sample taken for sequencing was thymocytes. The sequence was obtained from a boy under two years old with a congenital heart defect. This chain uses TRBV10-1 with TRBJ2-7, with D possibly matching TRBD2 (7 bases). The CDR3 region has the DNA TGCGCCAGCAGTGAGTTTAGGGGGGGATACGAGCAGTACTTC. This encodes CASSEFRGGYEQYF.